This is a list of T cell receptor beta chains from one sample in a study of T-cell reconstitution after alpha-beta-depleted transplantation in children. Using its own MiXCR run on the PCR reads, TCRdb lists one record per CDR3 protein. The sample lists about 980,000 distinct CDR3 sequences, about 29% occurring once. This specimen consisted of PBMCs, mostly from graft donor cells, obtained 360 days after TCRalphabeta/CD19-depleted stem cell transplant. These receptors all stem from a boy under two years old who had a stem cell transplant for SCID, so the T cells may come from the graft donor. The CDR3 runs from the conserved cysteine through the conserved F or W. A D gene is named only where the DNA matches it firmly. Expanded clones get a size class; other rows say once, few or many, or leave the size out.

clone_size d_call j_call v_call cdr3_nt cdr3_aa
many . TRBJ2-2 TRBV5-5 TGTGCCAGCAGCTTGGACACGGGATACACCGGGGAGCTGTTTTTT CASSLDTGYTGELFF
many . TRBJ2-7 TRBV20-1 TGCAGTGCTAGTCCCCCAGGGTTGGCGCAGTACTTC CSASPPGLAQYF
. . TRBJ1-2 TRBV29-1 TGCAGCGCTAAGAGCCAGGGCGCCGACAACTATGGCTACACCTTC CSAKSQGADNYGYTF
few . TRBJ2-1 TRBV7-3 TGTGCCAGCAGCTTAGATCCCCAACTATCCTACAATGAGCAGTTCTTC CASSLDPQLSYNEQFF
. TRBD1 TRBJ1-5 TRBV20-1 TGCAGTGCTAGGGGGGACAGGGGGTATTTGGGCAATCAGCCCCAGCATTTT CSARGDRGYLGNQPQHF
. TRBD1 TRBJ1-5 TRBV4-1 TGCGCCAGCAGTCCCCGGGACAGGGGACGCGGTGGCAATCAGCCCCAGCATTTT CASSPRDRGRGGNQPQHF
. TRBD2 TRBJ2-1 TRBV12-3/TRBV12-4 TGTGCCAGCAGTTTAGATGGCGGGGGGGCGGTTGAGCAGTTCTTC CASSLDGGGAVEQFF
few . TRBJ2-6 TRBV5-6 TGTGCCAGCAGCTTCCCCGGGTTTGAGGCCAACGTCCTGACTTTC CASSFPGFEANVLTF
. TRBD2 TRBJ2-3 TRBV20-1 TGCAGTGCTGTTAGCGGGGTCGGCACAGATACGCAGTATTTT CSAVSGVGTDTQYF
few . TRBJ2-1 TRBV4-1 TGCGCCAGCAGCCAAGGGCCCGGCGGTTATTACAATGAGCAGTTCTTC CASSQGPGGYYNEQFF
. . TRBJ2-2 TRBV12-3/TRBV12-4 TGTGCCAGCAGTCCCACCGGGTTGGGGTACGGGGAGCTGTTTTTT CASSPTGLGYGELFF
. . TRBJ2-3 TRBV4-1 TGCGCCAGCAGCCAAGATCTAGGGCGCCGTAGCACAGATACGCAGTATTTT CASSQDLGRRSTDTQYF
. TRBD1 TRBJ1-2 TRBV7-6 TGTGCCAGCAGCCCCGCGGACAGGGCAAACTATGGCTACACCTTC CASSPADRANYGYTF
many . TRBJ2-3 TRBV2 TGTGCCAGCAGTGAGTTTAGCAGGTCCACAGATACGCAGTATTTT CASSEFSRSTDTQYF
few . TRBJ2-5 TRBV11-1 TGTGCCAGCAGCTTCAACGGGGTAGATAGTTCGGGAAGAGAGACCCAGTACTTC CASSFNGVDSSGRETQYF
few . TRBJ2-3 TRBV6-1 TGTGCCAGCAGCGCCCTGTGGGGCCCGCTAACAGGGCGCACAGATACGCAGTATTTT CASSALWGPLTGRTDTQYF
few TRBD1 TRBJ2-1 TRBV5-1 TGCGCCAGCAGCCTGGGGGTAGGGGGCAAGACAGACAATGAGCAGTTCTTC CASSLGVGGKTDNEQFF
. TRBD1 TRBJ2-3 TRBV12-3/TRBV12-4 TGTGCCAGCCAGGGGGTAAGCACAGATACGCAGTATTTT CASQGVSTDTQYF
. TRBD1 TRBJ2-7 TRBV5-4 TGTGCCAGCAGCTTCGGGACAGACCCCCCCTACGAGCAGTACTTC CASSFGTDPPYEQYF
many TRBD2 TRBJ2-5 TRBV6-1 TGTGCCAGCTCGGCTAGCGGGGGACAAGAGACCCAGTACTTC CASSASGGQETQYF
. . TRBJ2-3 TRBV5-1 TGCGCCAGCAGCATGATCAGGACAGATACGCAGTATTTT CASSMIRTDTQYF
few . TRBJ1-3 TRBV28 TGTGCCTCCAGTCCGGGGGGCGTGGGAAACACCATATATTTT CASSPGGVGNTIYF
once TRBD1 TRBJ2-7 TRBV7-8 TGTGCCAGCAGCTTAGCTGGGGACAGGGGTTTACGATACTTC CASSLAGDRGLRYF